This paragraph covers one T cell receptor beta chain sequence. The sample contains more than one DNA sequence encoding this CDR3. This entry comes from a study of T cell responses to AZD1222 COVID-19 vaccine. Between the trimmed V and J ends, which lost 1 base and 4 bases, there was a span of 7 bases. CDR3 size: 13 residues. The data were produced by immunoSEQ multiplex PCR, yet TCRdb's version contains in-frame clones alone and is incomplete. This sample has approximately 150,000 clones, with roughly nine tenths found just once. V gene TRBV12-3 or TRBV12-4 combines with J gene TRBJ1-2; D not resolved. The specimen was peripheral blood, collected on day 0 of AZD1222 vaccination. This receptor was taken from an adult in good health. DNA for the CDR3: TGTGCCAGCAGTTTAGGGGTCGGCTATGGCTACACCTTC. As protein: CASSLGVGYGYTF.